This T cell receptor beta chain was obtained from a study of OX40 agonist ivuxolimab in advanced cancers. Study results and caveats: It was not determined which antigens were specifically recognized by the peripheral T cells that had undergone clonal expansion. Clones of CD4+ and CD8+ blood T cells grew by week 6 at doses of 0.1 to 3.0 mg/kg.

This clone was seen just once. The antigen remains undetermined. The repertoire was sequenced with immunoSEQ multiplex PCR; TCRdb's copy has only in-frame clones and lacks some. The sample lists about 48,000 clones; less than 85% were seen once. Baseline was the first blood sampling point, followed by cycle 4 day 1 and cycle 7 day 1. The CDR3 is 14 residues long. Trimming at V came to 5 bases and at J to 11 bases, leaving 12 bases not matched to a gene. The germline gives CDR1 SGHTA, CDR2 FQGTGA. The TCR sequence derives from an adult with an advanced solid tumor such as melanoma, head and neck, liver or kidney cancer. The sample in question was CD4+ or CD8+ T cells sorted from blood, obtained in a trial of the OX40 agonist ivuxolimab. The chain recombines TRBV7-3 with TRBJ2-1; 7 bases map to TRBD2. Written as DNA, the CDR3 is TGTGCCAGCAGCCAAACTAGCGCTGGAGGCCAGCAGTTCTTC. Its translation: CASSQTSAGGQQFF. Combining the CDR3 with reference TRBV7-3 and TRBJ2-1 gives the whole variable domain GAGVSQTPSNKVTEKGKYVELRCDPISGHTALYWYRQSLGQGPEFLIYFQGTGAADDSGLPNDRFFAVRPEGSVSTLKIQRTERGDSAVYLCASSQTSAGGQQFFGPGTRLTVL.